The rows below give T cell receptor beta chains drawn from one sample of a study of Ad26.COV2.S vaccination and SARS-CoV-2 variants. Here immunoSEQ multiplex PCR was the method, and the copy in TCRdb shows in-frame clones only, minus some. The profile shows hundreds of thousands of clones, around 89% of them singletons. The sequenced sample was peripheral blood, obtained in a trial of Ad26.COV2.S vaccine versus placebo. Every receptor here comes from a person between 18 and 59 years old who received the Ad26.COV2.S COVID-19 vaccine or a placebo. CDR3s leave out the opening cysteine and the closing phenylalanine or tryptophan. Each record gives: J gene, V gene, CDR3 protein.

J gene: TRBJ2-1
V gene: TRBV12-3/TRBV12-4
CDR3 protein: ASGQTNEQF

J gene: TRBJ1-5
V gene: TRBV3-1/TRBV3-2
CDR3 protein: ASSQDTQNQPQH

J gene: TRBJ2-1
V gene: TRBV2
CDR3 protein: ASRGFPSGSGEQF

J gene: TRBJ2-7
V gene: TRBV6-2/TRBV6-3
CDR3 protein: ASSYLLAGGANYEQY

J gene: TRBJ1-1
V gene: TRBV7-9
CDR3 protein: ASRSTGDTEAF

J gene: TRBJ2-1
V gene: TRBV19
CDR3 protein: ASSKPLGNTLYNEQF

J gene: TRBJ1-4
V gene: TRBV28
CDR3 protein: ASSPTGGKVHNEKLF

J gene: TRBJ2-7
V gene: TRBV5-1
CDR3 protein: ASSPDPTSYEQY

J gene: TRBJ2-7
V gene: TRBV27
CDR3 protein: ASSSGTGSSYEQY

J gene: TRBJ1-5
V gene: TRBV25-1
CDR3 protein: ASGQGGSNQPQH

J gene: TRBJ2-5
V gene: TRBV6-2/TRBV6-3
CDR3 protein: ASSIGTQTSETQY

J gene: TRBJ2-5
V gene: TRBV5-1
CDR3 protein: ASSLGTFQETQY